This TCR beta chain was observed in a study of T cells in Graves' hyperthyroidism and ophthalmopathy. Findings of the study overall: The model foresaw ophthalmopathy a median approximately 6.3 months prior to onset.

Many counts were recorded for this clonotype. Its target is not known. It was RNA transcripts that yielded the amplified TCR beta CDR3 regions. An initial round of RT-PCR targeting the TCR CDR3 relied on the HTBI primer set. TCRdb recomputed calls from the multiplex PCR reads with MiXCR, one row per CDR3 protein. The sample includes 550,000 to 850,000 distinct CDR3 sequences, 15% to 20% seen only once; the top ten take 16%. Not enrolled were patients with uncontrolled infection, other autoimmune disease, pregnancy or lactation. The CDR3 is made up of 14 amino acids. V dropped 0 bases and J dropped 3 bases, with 10 bases sitting between them. CDR1 is DFQATT, CDR2 SNEGSKA, per germline (reference sequence).

V is TRBV20-1 and J is TRBJ2-3; D is undetermined. Sequencing used blood. This TCR was recovered from a woman between 45 and 60 years old with Graves' hyperthyroidism that later progressed to Graves' ophthalmopathy. The CDR3 loop is CSARDPLGTDTQYF. The CDR3 DNA reads TGCAGTGCTAGAGATCCGCTGGGGACAGATACGCAGTATTTT.